This is a list of T cell receptor beta chains from one sample in a study of T cell repertoires in cytomegalovirus infection. No antigen has been identified for these receptors. Via MiXCR, TCRdb re-called the reads, giving one row per CDR3 protein. The sample lists fewer than 1,000,000 distinct CDR3 sequences, approximately 33% seen once, with roughly an eighth in the top ten. This material consisted of cultured CD8+ T cells from PBMCs, taken from culture after CMV antigen stimulation. Receptors were obtained from a human donor in good health (CMV status not recorded). Some clones in this sample may be carry-over from other donors' samples. CDR3s include the opening cysteine and the closing phenylalanine or tryptophan. A D gene is named only where the DNA matches it firmly. Clone size is stated in some rows and not others, as once, few, many or a class when expanded.

j_call clone_size v_call d_call cdr3_aa
TRBJ1-5 NA TRBV20-1 TRBD1 CSASPTGRDSNQPQHF
TRBJ1-2 NA TRBV4-1 NA CASSQEGDYGYTF
TRBJ2-7 NA TRBV12-3/TRBV12-4 TRBD2 CTSGQAGAIYEQYF
TRBJ1-5 few TRBV6-2/TRBV6-3 NA CASSSVGQPQHF
TRBJ2-1 few TRBV6-2/TRBV6-3 TRBD2 CASNSRGVNEQFF
TRBJ2-1 NA TRBV14 NA CASSQAVEQFF
TRBJ2-5 NA TRBV14 TRBD2 CASSQATSGGTQYF
TRBJ2-1 many TRBV19 NA CASSIGGNNEQFF
TRBJ2-1 once TRBV28 NA CVSKSGHSFYNEQFF
TRBJ2-1 many TRBV20-1 TRBD1 CSARRTGQGAYNEQFF
TRBJ1-3 many TRBV7-2 NA CASTLGGSGNTIYF
TRBJ2-3 NA TRBV2 TRBD2 CASSEKKRGWSTDTQYF
TRBJ1-1 many TRBV7-6 NA CASSPAGPEAFF
TRBJ1-1 NA TRBV20-1 NA CSARDRYTEAFF
TRBJ2-1 NA TRBV12-3/TRBV12-4 NA CASSLIGAGYNEQFF
TRBJ2-5 NA TRBV2 TRBD1 CASTGTGAWETQYF
TRBJ2-1 few TRBV6-2/TRBV6-3 NA CASSGGLPSSYNEQFF
TRBJ2-1 NA TRBV20-1 TRBD2 CSAPSSGGPHEQFF
TRBJ2-2 few TRBV7-9 NA CASSLSNPGELFF
TRBJ2-5 NA TRBV4-1 NA CASSQDRTPVLETQYF
TRBJ2-3 few TRBV11-2 NA CASSSVTGGDTDTQYF
TRBJ1-1 NA TRBV6-5 NA CASSYYGGSEAFF
TRBJ1-2 few TRBV5-5 NA CASSGDQYDTF
TRBJ2-1 many TRBV7-2 TRBD2 CASSSSGGKYNEQFF
TRBJ1-2 NA TRBV20-1 TRBD1 CSASNRGYGYTF
TRBJ1-4 few TRBV5-8 TRBD1 CASRIGQGANPTNEKLFF
TRBJ1-1 once TRBV18 TRBD1 CASSPSGTGNTEAFF
TRBJ1-1 once TRBV13 NA CASSLVGDLDTEAFF
TRBJ1-1 few TRBV10-2 TRBD1 CASSGQASTEAFF
TRBJ2-3 NA TRBV19 NA CASSIIAGTDTQYF
TRBJ2-7 NA TRBV20-1 NA CSASYGDEQYF
TRBJ2-2 NA TRBV10-3 TRBD1 CAISESVMETGKRTGELFF
TRBJ2-3 many TRBV7-6 TRBD1 CASSLRGLGTDTQYF
TRBJ1-2 NA TRBV19 NA CASGRGDLYGYTF
TRBJ2-3 NA TRBV27 NA CASSRVEGTDTQYF
TRBJ2-7 NA TRBV7-9 TRBD1 CASSPKDRGLSYEQYF
TRBJ2-5 few TRBV9 TRBD2 CASSDSGAGETQYF
TRBJ2-7 few TRBV7-9 NA CASSLGGSDSYEQYF
TRBJ1-3 few TRBV6-6 NA CASSYSPPGFGENTIYF
TRBJ2-3 NA TRBV5-4 TRBD2 CASSLGLASSDTQYF
TRBJ2-1 many TRBV7-6 NA CASSSEVGEQFF
TRBJ2-7 NA TRBV7-4 NA CASNLGRSPYEQYF
TRBJ2-5 few TRBV7-9 NA CASSLGDEGPRGTQYF